A selection of T cell receptor beta chains follows, all from one sample in a study of T cell responses to AZD1222 COVID-19 vaccine. This table comes from immunoSEQ multiplex PCR, and its TCRdb copy is limited to in-frame clones, with some not included. The table includes around 100,000 clones, 91% detected once. Sequencing used peripheral blood, obtained on day 0 of AZD1222 vaccination. The receptors were sampled from an adult in good health. Both conserved end residues are part of each CDR3. The D gene is left open where the match is weak.

v_call	d_call	j_call	cdr3_nt	cdr3_aa
TRBV5-5	TRBD1	TRBJ2-3	TGTGCCAGCAGCCTGCGGACAGGTGGATACACAGATACGCAGTATTTT	CASSLRTGGYTDTQYF
TRBV6-5	-	TRBJ1-1	TGTGCCAGCAGCCGCACGACGAACACTGAAGCTTTCTTT	CASSRTTNTEAFF
TRBV7-8	TRBD2	TRBJ2-1	TGTGCCAGCAGCCGGGGGGGTCAATCTTACAATGAGCAGTTCTTC	CASSRGGQSYNEQFF
TRBV30	-	TRBJ1-5	TGTGCCTGGAGTGGGGCGGGACGGCTAAATCAGCCCCAGCATTTT	CAWSGAGRLNQPQHF
TRBV7-3	TRBD1	TRBJ1-2	TGTGCCAGCAGCTCCGGACAGGGGGACTATGGCTACACCTTC	CASSSGQGDYGYTF
TRBV4-3	-	TRBJ1-5	TGCGCCAGCAGCCAAGATCGCGGTCAGCCCCAGCATTTT	CASSQDRGQPQHF
TRBV9	TRBD2	TRBJ2-2	TGTGCCAGCAGCGTATCTGCCTCGCGGGAGGTTAACACCGGGGAGCTGTTTTTT	CASSVSASREVNTGELFF
TRBV9	-	TRBJ2-2	TGTGCCAGCAGCGTCGGGGCTGCTGGGTTTACCGGGGAGCTGTTTTTT	CASSVGAAGFTGELFF
TRBV7-2	-	TRBJ2-1	TGTGCCAGCAGCTTAGGACTATCAGACTACAATGAGCAGTTCTTC	CASSLGLSDYNEQFF
TRBV19	-	TRBJ2-7	TGTGCCAGTAGTCGGGACCACTACGAGCAGTACTTC	CASSRDHYEQYF
TRBV19	TRBD1	TRBJ2-1	TGTGCCAGTAGTACCTCAGGGACAGGGTCTAGAAATGAGCAGTTCTTC	CASSTSGTGSRNEQFF
TRBV14	-	TRBJ2-7	TGTGCCAGCAGCCAATTGGACGCGGGCGAGCAGTACTTC	CASSQLDAGEQYF
TRBV2	-	TRBJ2-2	TGTGCCAGCAGTTCAACAGGGATTAACACCGGGGAGCTGTTTTTT	CASSSTGINTGELFF
TRBV28	TRBD1	TRBJ1-5	TGTGCCAGCAGTTTAACAGGGGGGCATCAGCCCCAGCATTTT	CASSLTGGHQPQHF